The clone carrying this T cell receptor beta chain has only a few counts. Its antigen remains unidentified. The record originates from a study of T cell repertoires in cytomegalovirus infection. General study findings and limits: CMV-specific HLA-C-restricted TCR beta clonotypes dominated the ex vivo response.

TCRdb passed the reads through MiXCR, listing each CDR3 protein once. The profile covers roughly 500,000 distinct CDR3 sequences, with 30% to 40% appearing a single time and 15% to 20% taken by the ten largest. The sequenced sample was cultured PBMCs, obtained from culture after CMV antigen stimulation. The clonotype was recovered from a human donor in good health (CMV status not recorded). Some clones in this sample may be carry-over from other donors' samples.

The CDR3 bases are TGTGCCAGCAGCTTCGGGGGAGGAGAGGAAAAACTGTTTTTT. This translates into CASSFGGGEEKLFF. The chain links TRBV11-2 to TRBJ1-4, with D perhaps matching TRBD1 (5 bases). The CDR3 has 14 amino acids. CDR1 is SGHAT, CDR2 FQNNGV, per germline. Deletions cut 3 bases from V and 8 bases from J, with 13 bases between.